Listed here is a single T cell receptor (beta chain). Antigen: not known. The data belong to a study of PD-1 blockade in classical Hodgkin lymphoma. Study conclusions and caveats: By C4D1 there was a significant rise in CD4+ TCR diversity but not in CD8+ TCR diversity.

The data were produced by immunoSEQ multiplex PCR, yet TCRdb's version contains in-frame clones alone and is incomplete. The repertoire holds over 60,000 clones, with around nine tenths as singletons. Sample time point: cycle 4 day 1 (C4D1), after 6 weeks of nivolumab. Every patient had relapsed following autologous stem cell transplantation, and cohorts differed in brentuximab vedotin exposure. CDR3 length: 15 amino acids. V was trimmed by 4 bases and J by 2 bases, leaving 15 bases between them. CDR1 and CDR2 from the germline V gene are LGHNA and YNFKEQ. The clonotype originates from a human donor with classical Hodgkin lymphoma. The chain is built from TRBV4-2 and TRBJ2-7; weak D call: TRBD1 (6 bases). The source was peripheral blood mononuclear cells (PBMCs), collected before the fourth cycle of nivolumab. DNA for the CDR3: TGTGCCAGCAGCCGGGAAGGACAGAGCGCCTACGAGCAGTACTTC. Protein: CASSREGQSAYEQYF.